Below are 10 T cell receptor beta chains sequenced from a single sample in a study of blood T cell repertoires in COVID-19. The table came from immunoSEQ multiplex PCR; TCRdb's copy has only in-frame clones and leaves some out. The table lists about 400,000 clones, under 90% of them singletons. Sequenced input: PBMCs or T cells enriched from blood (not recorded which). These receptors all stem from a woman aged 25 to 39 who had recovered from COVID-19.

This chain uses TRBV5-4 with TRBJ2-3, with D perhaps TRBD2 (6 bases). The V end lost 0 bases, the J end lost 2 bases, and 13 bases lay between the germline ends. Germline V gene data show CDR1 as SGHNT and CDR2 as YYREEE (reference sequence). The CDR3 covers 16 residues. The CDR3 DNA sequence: TGTGCCAGCAGCTTGGAGCACGGCGGGACCACAGATACGCAGTATTTT. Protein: CASSLEHGGTTDTQYF.

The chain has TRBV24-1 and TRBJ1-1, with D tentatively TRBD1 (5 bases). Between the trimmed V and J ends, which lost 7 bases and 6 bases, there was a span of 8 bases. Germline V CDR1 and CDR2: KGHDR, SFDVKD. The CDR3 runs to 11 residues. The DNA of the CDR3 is TGTGCCACCAGGGAGGGGTCTGAAGCTTTCTTT. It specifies CATREGSEAFF.

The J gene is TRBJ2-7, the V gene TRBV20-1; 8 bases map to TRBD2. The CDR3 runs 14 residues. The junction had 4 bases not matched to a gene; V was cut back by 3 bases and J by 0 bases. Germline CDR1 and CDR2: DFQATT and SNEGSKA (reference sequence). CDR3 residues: CSASSGGSSYEQYF. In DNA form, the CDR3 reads TGCAGTGCTAGTTCGGGGGGGAGCTCCTACGAGCAGTACTTC.

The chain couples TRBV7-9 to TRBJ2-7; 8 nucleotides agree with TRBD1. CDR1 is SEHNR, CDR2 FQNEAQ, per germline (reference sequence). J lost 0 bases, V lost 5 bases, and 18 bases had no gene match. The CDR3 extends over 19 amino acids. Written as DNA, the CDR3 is TGTGCCAGCAGCCCCAGGGCGCAGGGGGCGAAGATTAGCTCCTACGAGCAGTACTTC. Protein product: CASSPRAQGAKISSYEQYF.

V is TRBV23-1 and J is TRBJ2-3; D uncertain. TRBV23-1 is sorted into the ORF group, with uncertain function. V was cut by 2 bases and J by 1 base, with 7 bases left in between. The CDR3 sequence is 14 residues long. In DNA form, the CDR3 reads TGCGCCAGCAGTCAACGGTGCCGCACAGATACGCAGTATTTT. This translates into CASSQRCRTDTQYF.

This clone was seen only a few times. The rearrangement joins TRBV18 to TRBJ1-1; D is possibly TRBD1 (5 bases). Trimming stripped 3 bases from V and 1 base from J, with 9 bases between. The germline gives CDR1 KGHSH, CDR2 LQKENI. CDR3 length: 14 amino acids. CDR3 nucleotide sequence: TGTGCCAGCTCACCTCAGACAGCGAACACTGAAGCTTTCTTT. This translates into CASSPQTANTEAFF. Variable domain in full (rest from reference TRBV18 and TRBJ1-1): NAGVMQNPRHLVRRRGQEARLRCSPMKGHSHVYWYRQLPEEGLKFMVYLQKENIIDESGMPKERFSAEFPKEGPSILRIQQVVRGDSAAYFCASSPQTANTEAFFGQGTRLTVV.

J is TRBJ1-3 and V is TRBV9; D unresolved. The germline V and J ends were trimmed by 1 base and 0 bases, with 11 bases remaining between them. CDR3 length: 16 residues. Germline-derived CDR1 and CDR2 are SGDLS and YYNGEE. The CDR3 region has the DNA TGTGCCAGCAGCGTAAGACACGAGATCTCTGGAAACACCATATATTTT. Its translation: CASSVRHEISGNTIYF.

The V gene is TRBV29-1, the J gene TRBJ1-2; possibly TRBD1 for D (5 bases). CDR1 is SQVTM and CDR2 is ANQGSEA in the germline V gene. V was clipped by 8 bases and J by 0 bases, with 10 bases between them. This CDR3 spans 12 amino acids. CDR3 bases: TGCAGCACCCGACAGTCTAACTATGGCTACACCTTC. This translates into CSTRQSNYGYTF.

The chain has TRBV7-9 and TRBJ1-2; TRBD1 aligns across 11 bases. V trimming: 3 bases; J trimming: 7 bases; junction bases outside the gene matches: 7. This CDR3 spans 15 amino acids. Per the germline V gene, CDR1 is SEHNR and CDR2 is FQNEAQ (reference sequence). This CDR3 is CASSLGQGVKTGYTF. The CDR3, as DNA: TGTGCCAGCAGCTTGGGACAGGGGGTTAAGACTGGCTACACCTTC.

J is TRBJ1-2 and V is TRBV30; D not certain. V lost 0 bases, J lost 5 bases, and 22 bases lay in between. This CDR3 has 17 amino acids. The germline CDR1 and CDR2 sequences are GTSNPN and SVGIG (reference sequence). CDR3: CAWSVGPTLRVNYGYTF. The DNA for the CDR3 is TGTGCCTGGAGTGTAGGCCCGACTCTCCGTGTAAATTATGGCTACACCTTC.